The rows below give T cell receptor beta chains drawn from one sample of a study of cytomegalovirus exposure and HLA in healthy donors. Generated by immunoSEQ multiplex PCR, the TCRdb table keeps only in-frame clones and is missing some. The repertoire holds 95,000 to 150,000 clones, about 94% seen once, with 1% to 1.5% in the top ten. Sample: PBMCs. Every receptor here comes from a woman aged 18-35 years in good health and CMV-seronegative. CDR3s include the opening cysteine and the closing phenylalanine or tryptophan. Size values are once, few and many counts, or a class for expanded clones, and some rows have none.

j_call	v_call	clone_size	cdr3_aa
TRBJ2-1	TRBV4-2	once	CASSQGLGESGYNEQFF
TRBJ2-2	TRBV11-2	.	CASSLERGAGELFF
TRBJ2-7	TRBV6-6	.	CATQVEGEQYF
TRBJ2-4	TRBV6-6	.	CASSPDRGRSIQYF
TRBJ1-2	TRBV4-1	.	CASSQHIRTGVGYTF
TRBJ1-1	TRBV6-5	.	CASSYGDRNTEAFF
TRBJ2-7	TRBV6-1	.	CASRPERATYEQYF
TRBJ2-7	TRBV6-6	once	CASSVTGGREQYF
TRBJ2-3	TRBV18	.	CASSPTGGDTQYF
TRBJ1-4	TRBV10-3	.	CAISESGVRNEKLFF
TRBJ1-6	TRBV28	many	CASSFQDSAYSPLHF
TRBJ1-2	TRBV9	.	CASSPRDRLYGYTF
TRBJ1-2	TRBV12-5	.	CASARHSRGLTPLYGYTF
TRBJ2-3	TRBV16	.	CASSRAGEDTQYF
TRBJ2-7	TRBV19	.	CASSQGASEQYF
TRBJ2-3	TRBV28	.	CASSLSAGRNGDTQYF
TRBJ2-7	TRBV11-2	.	CASSLAGTGSYEQYF
TRBJ2-7	TRBV11-2	.	CASSLDRNAYEQYF
TRBJ1-1	TRBV6-1	few	CASAGQANTEAFF
TRBJ1-2	TRBV5-5	.	CASSPGTGGIGYTF
TRBJ2-7	TRBV4-1	.	CASSQGGRGVGSYEQYF
TRBJ1-5	TRBV30	.	CAWSWGPVANQPQHF
TRBJ2-5	TRBV28	.	CASSYDPTGGQETQYF
TRBJ2-3	TRBV5-4	.	CASSLGESPTDTQYF
TRBJ1-5	TRBV4-1	.	CASSQAGGVSQPQHF
TRBJ1-2	TRBV6-5	.	CASGDRPNYGYTF
TRBJ2-3	TRBV19	.	CASSRGNRGLDTQYF
TRBJ2-7	TRBV21-1	.	CASSNGIRTYEQYF
TRBJ1-1	TRBV6-1	.	CASSDHSGVTRAFF
TRBJ2-1	TRBV19	.	CASSMGGQNNEQFF
TRBJ2-2	TRBV7-9	.	CASSLGAAPGELFF
TRBJ2-3	TRBV5-1	.	CASQVQWGADTQYF
TRBJ2-1	TRBV2	.	CASRRFINLGGEANEQFF